This TCR beta chain is drawn from a study of blood T cell repertoires in COVID-19. Germline V gives CDR1 LNHDA, CDR2 SQIVND (reference sequence). V shed 3 bases, J shed 5 bases, and the junction held 5 bases outside the gene matches. There are 14 residues in the CDR3. Sequenced by immunoSEQ multiplex PCR; TCRdb stores in-frame clones only, minus some. The sample records fewer than 350,000 clones, 80% to 85% being singletons. This sequence joins TRBV19 and TRBJ2-5; TRBD1 matches 8 bases. The receptor was isolated from a woman in her fifties or sixties with active or convalescent COVID-19. The sequencing sample was made of peripheral blood. This CDR3 reads CASSIQGAGETQYF. CDR3 nucleotide sequence: TGTGCCAGTAGTATCCAGGGGGCCGGGGAGACCCAGTACTTC.